These 31 T cell receptor beta chains were all obtained from the same sample, sequenced in a study of blood T cell repertoires in COVID-19. Measured with immunoSEQ multiplex PCR; TCRdb has only the in-frame clones, and not every one. The sample contains 90,000 to 120,000 clones, more than 80% of which appear only once. The sample consisted of peripheral blood. Receptors were obtained from a man in his 60s with acute or convalescent COVID-19.

The J gene is TRBJ1-3, the V gene TRBV18, with TRBD1 as a possible D gene (5 bases). The CDR3 runs to 13 residues. The germline V gene encodes CDR1 KGHSH and CDR2 LQKENI. Trimming took 3 bases from V and 6 from J, leaving 9 bases between them. The CDR3 region has the DNA TGTGCCAGCTCACCGGTAGGGGAAAACACCATATATTTT. It is translated as CASSPVGENTIYF.

The chain carries TRBV20-1 and TRBJ1-2; D not resolved. V lost 0 bases and J lost 5, with 4 bases in between. Germline lookup yields CDR1 DFQATT and CDR2 SNEGSKA (reference sequence). The CDR3 consists of 11 residues. The CDR3 protein is CSARDQYGYTF. In DNA, the CDR3 is TGCAGTGCTAGAGACCAGTATGGCTACACCTTC.

The chain is built from TRBV28 and TRBJ1-5; the D gene is possibly TRBD1 (5 bases). Germline V gene lookup returns CDR1 MDHEN and CDR2 SYDVKM. The V gene lost 8 bases and the J gene lost 2 bases, with 22 bases spanning the gap. This CDR3 region has 17 residues. The CDR3 reads CASLQLGAQGGNQPQHF. Written as DNA, the CDR3 is TGTGCCAGCCTCCAGTTGGGCGCCCAAGGGGGCAATCAGCCCCAGCATTTT. Drawing the rest from reference TRBV28 and TRBJ1-5, the complete variable domain is DVKVTQSSRYLVKRTGEKVFLECVQDMDHENMFWYRQDPGLGLRLIYFSYDVKMKEKGDIPEGYSVSREKKERFSLILESASTNQTSMYLCASLQLGAQGGNQPQHFGDGTRLSIL.

The chain uses TRBV19 and TRBJ1-1, with D possibly matching TRBD1 (5 bases). Trimming stripped 6 bases from V and 3 bases from J, with 11 bases between. Germline CDR1 LNHDA, CDR2 SQIVND (reference sequence). This CDR3 is 13 amino acids long. CDR3: CASSRPGYTEAFF. CDR3 bases: TGTGCCAGTAGCAGGCCAGGGTACACTGAAGCTTTCTTT. The full variable domain, in which reference TRBV19 and TRBJ1-1 provide the parts outside the CDR3, is DGGITQSPKYLFRKEGQNVTLSCEQNLNHDAMYWYRQDPGQGLRLIYYSQIVNDFQKGDIAEGYSVSREKKESFPLTVTSAQKNPTAFYLCASSRPGYTEAFFGQGTRLTVV.

The chain is built from TRBV5-4 and TRBJ1-1; D call uncertain. CDR1 SGHNT and CDR2 YYREEE come from the germline V gene (reference sequence). V dropped 3 bases and J dropped 1 base, with 7 bases sitting between them. The CDR3 totals 13 residues. The CDR3 loop is CASSSPENTEAFF. CDR3 in DNA: TGTGCCAGCAGCTCTCCAGAGAACACTGAAGCTTTCTTT.

Details on this clone: The same CDR3 also results from other DNA sequences found in this sample. The rearrangement uses TRBV9 and TRBJ1-2, with D possibly TRBD1 on 5 matching bases. The CDR3 covers 12 residues. Trimming shortened V by 0 bases and J by 5 bases, and 5 bases separated the two germline ends. Germline loops: CDR1 SGDLS, CDR2 YYNGEE. CDR3 sequence reads: CASSVAGYGYTF. The CDR3 nucleotides read TGTGCCAGCAGCGTAGCAGGGTATGGCTACACCTTC.

The chain uses TRBV6-5 and TRBJ2-7; D is perhaps TRBD1 (6 bases). With 5 bases removed from V and 1 base from J, the gap between germline ends came to 12 bases. The germline V gene encodes CDR1 MNHEY and CDR2 SVGAGI. The length of the CDR3 is 14 residues. CDR3 DNA sequence: TGTGCCAGCAGTACAGGACAGTGGTCCTACGAGCAGTACTTC. Translation gives CASSTGQWSYEQYF.

The V call is TRBV5-1, the J call TRBJ2-1; TRBD2 aligns across 10 bases. The CDR3 has 16 amino acids. Looked up from germline, CDR1 is SGHRS and CDR2 is YFSETQ. V lost 3 bases, J lost 4 bases, and 7 bases stayed unmatched. In nucleotides, the CDR3 is TGCGCCAGCAGCTCTTCCCCTAGCGGGAGTTACAATGAGCAGTTCTTC. The encoded protein is CASSSSPSGSYNEQFF. Drawing the rest from reference TRBV5-1 and TRBJ2-1, the complete variable domain is KAGVTQTPRYLIKTRGQQVTLSCSPISGHRSVSWYQQTPGQGLQFLFEYFSETQRNKGNFPGRFSGRQFSNSRSEMNVSTLELGDSALYLCASSSSPSGSYNEQFFGPGTRLTVL.

V gene TRBV5-1 combines with J gene TRBJ2-1, with 8 bases fitting TRBD2. This CDR3 has 17 amino acids. Germline CDR1 SGHRS, CDR2 YFSETQ. V gave up 4 bases and J gave up 4 bases; unmatched junction bases: 13. The CDR3 is CASSPKLTSDPYNEQFF. CDR3 DNA: TGCGCCAGCAGCCCGAAGTTGACTAGCGATCCTTACAATGAGCAGTTCTTC. The full variable domain, with the rest looked up from reference TRBV5-1 and TRBJ2-1, is KAGVTQTPRYLIKTRGQQVTLSCSPISGHRSVSWYQQTPGQGLQFLFEYFSETQRNKGNFPGRFSGRQFSNSRSEMNVSTLELGDSALYLCASSPKLTSDPYNEQFFGPGTRLTVL.

The rearrangement links TRBV29-1 to TRBJ2-1, with TRBD1 matching over 7 bases. V was pared by 4 bases and J by 10 bases, with 7 bases of the junction left unmatched. The CDR3 is made up of 12 amino acids. Germline loops: CDR1 SQVTM, CDR2 ANQGSEA. The CDR3 DNA reads as TGCAGCGTTGGTACAGGGGCGTGGGAGCAGTTCTTC. Its translation: CSVGTGAWEQFF.

This chain connects TRBV5-1 to TRBJ2-5; TRBD2 matches 14 bases. The CDR3 runs 17 residues. The germline gives CDR1 SGHRS, CDR2 YFSETQ. V lost 0 bases to trimming and J lost 1 base; unmatched junction nucleotides: 2. Written as DNA, the CDR3 is TGCGCCAGCAGCTTGGGACTAGCGGGAGGGGCCCAAGAGACCCAGTACTTC. Translated: CASSLGLAGGAQETQYF. The variable domain in full, with the rest retrieved from reference TRBV5-1 and TRBJ2-5, is KAGVTQTPRYLIKTRGQQVTLSCSPISGHRSVSWYQQTPGQGLQFLFEYFSETQRNKGNFPGRFSGRQFSNSRSEMNVSTLELGDSALYLCASSLGLAGGAQETQYFGPGTRLLVL.

This clone has just one count. This chain uses TRBV28 with TRBJ1-2; D is unclear. Germline V gives CDR1 MDHEN, CDR2 SYDVKM. There are 12 residues in the CDR3. V was pared by 2 bases and J by 7 bases, with 8 bases between. The CDR3 loop is CASSLGVVGYTF. The CDR3 DNA reads TGTGCCAGCAGTTTAGGAGTGGTTGGCTACACCTTC.

The V call is TRBV5-1, the J call TRBJ2-1; tentative D call: TRBD1 (5 bases). Trimming took off 4 bases at V and 0 bases at J, with 11 bases between the two ends. The CDR3 contains 15 residues. Per germline, CDR1 SGHRS and CDR2 YFSETQ. The CDR3 bases are TGCGCCAGCAGCCTCGGTCAGGGCTCCTACAATGAGCAGTTCTTC. This codes for CASSLGQGSYNEQFF.

The chain carries TRBV4-3 and TRBJ2-1, with 7 positions matching TRBD2. The CDR3 consists of 18 residues. Per germline, CDR1 LGHNA and CDR2 YSLEER. V was pared by 2 bases and J by 0 bases, with 10 bases of the junction left unmatched. CDR3 sequence reads: CASSQPSGRTPSYNEQFF. CDR3 sequence (DNA): TGCGCCAGCAGCCAACCTAGCGGTCGTACCCCCTCCTACAATGAGCAGTTCTTC.

The chain recombines TRBV9 with TRBJ1-3, with D perhaps TRBD1 (5 bases). CDR1 SGDLS and CDR2 YYNGEE come from the germline V gene. V was pared by 3 bases and J by 0 bases, with 10 bases between. There are 15 residues in the CDR3. The CDR3 DNA reads as TGTGCCAGCAGCGCCAGGGCAAACTCTGGAAACACCATATATTTT. Protein product: CASSARANSGNTIYF.

The CDR3 DNA is TGTGCCAGCAGTTACGGGGGAGGGGAAAAACTGTTTTTT. Amino acids: CASSYGGGEKLFF. V usage is TRBV6-6 and J usage is TRBJ1-4, with a weak D call TRBD1 (5 bases). Germline V gene data show CDR1 as MNHNY and CDR2 as SVGAGI (reference sequence). The length of the CDR3 is 13 residues. The V and J ends lost 2 bases and 8 bases respectively, with 9 bases between them.

The V call is TRBV6-5, the J call TRBJ1-2; D gene unclear. The CDR3 sequence is 14 residues long. Trimming stripped 5 bases from V and 7 bases from J, with 17 bases between. The germline CDR1 and CDR2 sequences are MNHEY and SVGAGI. The CDR3 region has the DNA TGTGCCAGCAGTAACCGTGGCCCACACATTGGCTACACCTTC. Translating gives CASSNRGPHIGYTF.

The rearrangement uses TRBV11-3 and TRBJ2-5; 9 bases are shared with TRBD2. CDR3 length equals 14 residues. The germline CDR1 and CDR2 sequences are SGHNT and YENEEA. V shed 3 bases, J shed 5 bases, and the junction held 4 bases outside the gene matches. As DNA, the CDR3 is TGTGCCAGCAGCTTTCTAGCGGGACAGGAGACCCAGTACTTC. The encoded protein is CASSFLAGQETQYF.

The chain carries TRBV5-4 and TRBJ2-3, with 9 bases fitting TRBD1. Germline-derived CDR1 and CDR2 are SGHNT and YYREEE (reference sequence). The CDR3 contains 15 residues. Trimming at V came to 1 base and at J to 5 bases, leaving 5 bases not matched to a gene. The CDR3 protein is CASSLSTGGGDTQYF. For the CDR3, the DNA is TGTGCCAGCAGCTTGTCGACAGGGGGGGGAGATACGCAGTATTTT. Full variable domain (missing parts from reference TRBV5-4 and TRBJ2-3): ETGVTQSPTHLIKTRGQQVTLRCSSQSGHNTVSWYQQALGQGPQFIFQYYREEENGRGNFPPRFSGLQFPNYSSELNVNALELDDSALYLCASSLSTGGGDTQYFGPGTRLTVL.

The chain employs TRBV24-1 and TRBJ1-6, with 7 bases aligning to TRBD1. The germline V gene has CDR1 KGHDR and CDR2 SFDVKD. This CDR3 contains 13 residues. J gave up 7 bases and V 9 bases, and 5 bases lay outside the gene matches. CDR3 coding DNA: TGTGCCACCCAGGGACAGATCAATTCACCCCTCCACTTT. Protein sequence: CATQGQINSPLHF.

The rearrangement links TRBV19 to TRBJ2-1; D remains unclear. Trimming took 7 bases from V and 9 from J, leaving 13 bases between them. Per the germline V gene, CDR1 is LNHDA and CDR2 is SQIVND (reference sequence). This CDR3 region has 12 residues. The CDR3 region is CASNGGVGEQFF. In DNA form, the CDR3 reads TGTGCCAGTAATGGCGGTGTGGGTGAGCAGTTCTTC.

The genes are TRBV24-1 and TRBJ1-4, with D tentatively TRBD1 (6 bases). Trimming left V 4 bases short and J 8 bases short, with 13 bases between. The CDR3 length is 14 residues. Germline V lookup: CDR1 KGHDR, CDR2 SFDVKD. The CDR3 bases are TGTGCCACCAGTGAAACAGGGTCGGGGGAAAAACTGTTTTTT. It codes for CATSETGSGEKLFF.

The genes are TRBV5-8 and TRBJ2-7; the match to TRBD1 covers 9 bases. Germline V gene sequence: CDR1 SGHTS, CDR2 YDEGEE. V shed 7 bases and J 1 base; nucleotides not matched to a gene: 6. CDR3 length: 14 residues. The CDR3: CASSRTGVSYEQYF. The CDR3 DNA reads TGTGCCAGCTCAAGGACAGGGGTATCCTACGAGCAGTACTTC.

The V gene is TRBV29-1, the J gene TRBJ1-2, with TRBD1 identical over 7 bases. With 5 bases clipped from V and 11 bases from J, the junction kept 11 bases outside the gene matches. This CDR3 region has 12 residues. The germline V gene encodes CDR1 SQVTM and CDR2 ANQGSEA. The DNA for the CDR3 is TGCAGCGTTTACGGACAGGAAGAAAAATACACCTTC. Translating gives CSVYGQEEKYTF.

This chain connects TRBV15 to TRBJ2-7; D is uncertain. Germline CDR1 reads LNHNV; CDR2 reads YYDKDF (reference sequence). This CDR3 contains 14 residues. Trimming shortened V by 6 bases and J by 6 bases, and 18 bases separated the two germline ends. The CDR3 nucleotides are TGTGCCACCAGTCCTTGGCCGTTAAAACCCGAGCAGTACTTC. Translating gives CATSPWPLKPEQYF.

V and J are TRBV4-1 and TRBJ1-5; D is ambiguous. CDR3 length equals 13 residues. The germline V gene has CDR1 MGHRA and CDR2 YSYEKL. The V end lost 4 bases, the J end lost 6 bases, and 10 bases lay between the germline ends. This CDR3 reads CASSPQNAQPQHF. CDR3 coding DNA: TGCGCCAGCAGCCCACAGAATGCTCAGCCCCAGCATTTT.

The J gene is TRBJ1-2, the V gene TRBV7-9, with TRBD1 as a possible D gene (6 bases). V was trimmed by 4 bases and J by 4 bases, leaving 10 bases between them. CDR3 length: 13 amino acids. Germline CDR1 reads SEHNR; CDR2 reads FQNEAQ (reference sequence). In DNA form, the CDR3 reads TGTGCCAGCAGCTCCACAGGGATCTATGGCTACACCTTC. Protein sequence: CASSSTGIYGYTF.

This chain's CDR3 is CSVELEVEAFF. CDR3 sequence (DNA): TGCAGCGTTGAATTGGAGGTTGAAGCTTTCTTT. The V call is TRBV29-1, the J call TRBJ1-1; no clear D gene. Trimming took 2 bases from V and 7 from J, leaving 8 bases between them. From germline, CDR1 is SQVTM and CDR2 ANQGSEA. The CDR3 contains 11 residues.

V is TRBV4-3 and J is TRBJ2-1; no clear D gene. Germline V lookup: CDR1 LGHNA, CDR2 YSLEER. Trimming cost V 0 bases and J 5 bases, with 8 bases left between them. CDR3 length: 14 amino acids. The CDR3 nucleotides read TGCGCCAGCAGCCAAGAAACTAAGAACAATGAGCAGTTCTTC. Translation gives CASSQETKNNEQFF.

This chain uses TRBV29-1 with TRBJ1-4; no definite D call. This CDR3 spans 13 amino acids. The germline V gene encodes CDR1 SQVTM and CDR2 ANQGSEA. The germline V and J ends were trimmed by 4 bases and 8 bases, with 14 bases remaining between them. The chain's CDR3 is CSVALGFSEKLFF. CDR3 nucleotide sequence: TGCAGCGTTGCTCTGGGCTTTTCGGAAAAACTGTTTTTT.

This chain connects TRBV6-5 to TRBJ2-2; TRBD1 matches at 10 bases. The V segment lost 6 bases and the J segment 4 bases; nucleotides outside the gene matches: 5. Germline CDR1 MNHEY, CDR2 SVGAGI. CDR3 length: 15 amino acids. CDR3 in amino acids: CASSRTGGFTGELFF. The CDR3 coding sequence is TGTGCCAGCAGCCGGACAGGGGGTTTCACCGGGGAGCTGTTTTTT.